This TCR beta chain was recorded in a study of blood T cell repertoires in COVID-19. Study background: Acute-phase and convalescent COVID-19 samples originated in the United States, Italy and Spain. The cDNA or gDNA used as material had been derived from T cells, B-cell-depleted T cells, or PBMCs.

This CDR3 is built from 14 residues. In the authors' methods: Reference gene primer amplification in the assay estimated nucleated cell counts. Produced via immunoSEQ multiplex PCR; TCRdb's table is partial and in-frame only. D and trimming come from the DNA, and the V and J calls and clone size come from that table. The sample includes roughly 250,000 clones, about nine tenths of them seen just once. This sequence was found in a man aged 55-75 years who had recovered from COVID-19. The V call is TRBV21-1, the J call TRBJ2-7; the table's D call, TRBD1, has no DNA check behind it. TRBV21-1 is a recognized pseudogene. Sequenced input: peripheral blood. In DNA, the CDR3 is TGTGCCAGCAGCAAACGGGGGACAGGCTACGAGCAGTACTTC. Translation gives CASSKRGTGYEQYF.